This is a list of T cell receptor beta chains from one sample in a study of T cells after yellow fever vaccination. In TCRdb, the 5' RACE reads were re-called with MiXCR into one record per CDR3 protein. Among about 550,000 distinct CDR3 sequences listed, under 25% were seen once. Material: PBMCs, obtained 15 days after the yellow fever booster vaccination. The receptors were sampled from a man between 25 and 39 years old who received the YFV17D yellow fever vaccine. CDR3s include the opening cysteine and the closing phenylalanine or tryptophan. Each record gives: D gene, J gene, CDR3 length, clone size, V gene, CDR3 protein, CDR3 DNA. D genes are given only for firm matches. Only part of the rows carry a size: once, few, many, or a class if the clone is expanded.

d_call: TRBD1
j_call: TRBJ1-5
cdr3_length: 13
clone_size: -
v_call: TRBV29-1
cdr3_aa: CSAGQGSNQPQHF
cdr3_nt: TGCAGCGCGGGACAGGGAAGCAATCAGCCCCAGCATTTT

d_call: -
j_call: TRBJ2-2
cdr3_length: 15
clone_size: -
v_call: TRBV20-1
cdr3_aa: CSASSRVSGTGELFF
cdr3_nt: TGCAGTGCTAGCTCTAGAGTTTCTGGCACCGGGGAGCTGTTTTTT

d_call: TRBD2
j_call: TRBJ2-3
cdr3_length: 17
clone_size: few
v_call: TRBV5-4
cdr3_aa: CASSPGTSGLGSDTQYF
cdr3_nt: TGTGCCAGCAGCCCCGGGACTAGCGGACTGGGGTCAGATACGCAGTATTTT

d_call: TRBD2
j_call: TRBJ2-1
cdr3_length: 15
clone_size: -
v_call: TRBV7-9
cdr3_aa: CASSLVGTSYSEQFF
cdr3_nt: TGTGCCAGCAGCTTAGTAGGGACTAGTTATAGTGAGCAGTTCTTC

d_call: -
j_call: TRBJ2-1
cdr3_length: 14
clone_size: -
v_call: TRBV11-2
cdr3_aa: CASSYTSSSHEQFF
cdr3_nt: TGTGCCAGCAGCTATACCTCTAGCTCCCATGAGCAGTTCTTC

d_call: -
j_call: TRBJ2-1
cdr3_length: 13
clone_size: -
v_call: TRBV7-2
cdr3_aa: CATGVATYNEQFF
cdr3_nt: TGTGCCACCGGTGTAGCTACCTACAATGAGCAGTTCTTC

d_call: -
j_call: TRBJ2-1
cdr3_length: 11
clone_size: -
v_call: TRBV7-2
cdr3_aa: CASSLGGGQFF
cdr3_nt: TGTGCCAGCAGCTTAGGAGGCGGGCAGTTCTTC

d_call: TRBD2
j_call: TRBJ2-3
cdr3_length: 15
clone_size: few
v_call: TRBV11-2
cdr3_aa: CASSLPSGSRDTQYF
cdr3_nt: TGTGCCAGCAGCTTACCTAGCGGGAGCCGGGATACGCAGTATTTT

d_call: TRBD2
j_call: TRBJ2-1
cdr3_length: 13
clone_size: -
v_call: TRBV20-1
cdr3_aa: CSAGPREYYEQFF
cdr3_nt: TGCAGTGCCGGCCCGCGGGAGTACTATGAGCAGTTCTTC

d_call: TRBD1
j_call: TRBJ1-4
cdr3_length: 15
clone_size: -
v_call: TRBV5-1
cdr3_aa: CASSPPGTGNEKLFF
cdr3_nt: TGCGCCAGCAGCCCCCCCGGGACAGGGAATGAAAAACTGTTTTTT

d_call: -
j_call: TRBJ2-3
cdr3_length: 12
clone_size: -
v_call: TRBV19
cdr3_aa: CASSIAADTQYF
cdr3_nt: TGTGCCAGTAGTATAGCTGCAGATACGCAGTATTTT

d_call: TRBD1
j_call: TRBJ2-5
cdr3_length: 15
clone_size: -
v_call: TRBV25-1
cdr3_aa: CASSLSGTGGETQYF
cdr3_nt: TGTGCCAGCAGTCTATCCGGGACAGGGGGCGAGACCCAGTACTTC

d_call: -
j_call: TRBJ2-7
cdr3_length: 13
clone_size: -
v_call: TRBV6-2/TRBV6-3
cdr3_aa: CASSSPASYEQYF
cdr3_nt: TGTGCCAGCAGTTCCCCAGCTTCCTACGAGCAGTACTTC

d_call: TRBD1
j_call: TRBJ2-7
cdr3_length: 16
clone_size: -
v_call: TRBV18
cdr3_aa: CASSPGRDRKSTEQYF
cdr3_nt: TGTGCCAGCTCACCCGGCCGGGACAGGAAATCGACCGAGCAGTACTTC

d_call: TRBD2
j_call: TRBJ2-5
cdr3_length: 14
clone_size: -
v_call: TRBV10-2
cdr3_aa: CASSEREDQETQYF
cdr3_nt: TGCGCCAGCAGTGAACGGGAGGACCAAGAGACCCAGTACTTC

d_call: TRBD1
j_call: TRBJ2-2
cdr3_length: 14
clone_size: few
v_call: TRBV12-3/TRBV12-4
cdr3_aa: CASNTGADTGELFF
cdr3_nt: TGTGCCAGCAATACAGGGGCAGACACCGGGGAGCTGTTTTTT

d_call: -
j_call: TRBJ1-2
cdr3_length: 13
clone_size: -
v_call: TRBV28
cdr3_aa: CASSSFSFPEYTF
cdr3_nt: TGTGCCAGCAGTTCTTTTTCCTTCCCCGAATACACCTTC

d_call: TRBD2
j_call: TRBJ2-7
cdr3_length: 16
clone_size: -
v_call: TRBV9
cdr3_aa: CASSVAGLAEPYEQYF
cdr3_nt: TGTGCCAGCAGCGTAGCTGGCCTAGCGGAACCCTACGAGCAGTACTTC

d_call: -
j_call: TRBJ2-1
cdr3_length: 14
clone_size: few
v_call: TRBV7-9
cdr3_aa: CASSFDRGYNEQFF
cdr3_nt: TGTGCCAGCAGCTTCGATCGGGGCTACAATGAGCAGTTCTTC

d_call: -
j_call: TRBJ2-3
cdr3_length: 11
clone_size: many
v_call: TRBV20-1
cdr3_aa: CSARLGDTQYF
cdr3_nt: TGCAGTGCTAGATTGGGAGATACGCAGTATTTT

d_call: TRBD2
j_call: TRBJ2-3
cdr3_length: 16
clone_size: -
v_call: TRBV5-1
cdr3_aa: CASSLMLAGGTDTQYF
cdr3_nt: TGCGCCAGCAGCTTGATGCTAGCGGGTGGAACAGATACGCAGTATTTT

d_call: -
j_call: TRBJ2-1
cdr3_length: 16
clone_size: -
v_call: TRBV27
cdr3_aa: CASSFWGSRRDNEQFF
cdr3_nt: TGTGCCAGCAGTTTTTGGGGGTCAAGACGAGACAATGAGCAGTTCTTC

d_call: TRBD2
j_call: TRBJ2-3
cdr3_length: 16
clone_size: few
v_call: TRBV20-1
cdr3_aa: CSARMAASGYIDTQYF
cdr3_nt: TGCAGTGCTAGAATGGCGGCTAGCGGGTACATAGATACGCAGTATTTT

d_call: TRBD2
j_call: TRBJ2-2
cdr3_length: 15
clone_size: few
v_call: TRBV5-1
cdr3_aa: CASSFSAGDRGELFF
cdr3_nt: TGCGCCAGCAGCTTCTCGGCGGGAGACCGCGGGGAGCTGTTTTTT

d_call: -
j_call: TRBJ2-1
cdr3_length: 16
clone_size: few
v_call: TRBV6-1
cdr3_aa: CASTRGGYSLNNEQFF
cdr3_nt: TGTGCCAGCACCCGAGGGGGGTACTCCTTGAACAATGAGCAGTTCTTC

d_call: -
j_call: TRBJ2-3
cdr3_length: 11
clone_size: few
v_call: TRBV27
cdr3_aa: CASSLGRAQYF
cdr3_nt: TGTGCCAGCAGTTTGGGTAGGGCACAGTATTTT

d_call: -
j_call: TRBJ2-3
cdr3_length: 13
clone_size: few
v_call: TRBV10-3
cdr3_aa: CAISHRDTDTQYF
cdr3_nt: TGTGCCATCAGCCACAGGGATACAGATACGCAGTATTTT

d_call: -
j_call: TRBJ2-3
cdr3_length: 16
clone_size: -
v_call: TRBV5-1
cdr3_aa: CASSLGSGSSTDTQYF
cdr3_nt: TGCGCCAGCAGCTTGGGGTCGGGAAGCAGCACAGATACGCAGTATTTT

d_call: TRBD2
j_call: TRBJ2-5
cdr3_length: 16
clone_size: -
v_call: TRBV4-2
cdr3_aa: CASSQGTSGGIRAQYF
cdr3_nt: TGTGCCAGCAGCCAAGGGACTAGCGGGGGCATCAGGGCCCAGTACTTC

d_call: TRBD2
j_call: TRBJ2-2
cdr3_length: 16
clone_size: few
v_call: TRBV27
cdr3_aa: CASSSPGLAATGELFF
cdr3_nt: TGTGCCAGCAGTTCGCCGGGACTAGCGGCCACCGGGGAGCTGTTTTTT

d_call: TRBD2
j_call: TRBJ2-1
cdr3_length: 20
clone_size: -
v_call: TRBV4-3
cdr3_aa: CASSRTGGTSGRPQMNEQFF
cdr3_nt: TGCGCCAGCAGCCGGACAGGCGGGACTAGCGGGAGGCCCCAGATGAATGAGCAGTTCTTC